The 10 T cell receptor beta chains below come from one sample, sequenced in a study of blood T cell repertoires in COVID-19. Generated by immunoSEQ multiplex PCR, the TCRdb table keeps only in-frame clones and is missing some. The top ten hold roughly 1.4% of the sample, which has about 410,000 clones, 70% to 90% seen once. Sequencing was carried out using peripheral blood. These TCRs come from a woman between 25 and 40 years old with active or convalescent COVID-19.

This chain joins TRBV19 and TRBJ2-1; TRBD2 agrees at 14 bases. The CDR3 is 17 amino acids. V lost 5 bases, J lost 0 bases, and 3 bases stayed unmatched. Germline lookup yields CDR1 LNHDA and CDR2 SQIVND (reference sequence). The CDR3 DNA reads as TGTGCCAGTAGTCGACTAGCGGGGGGGAACTCCTACAATGAGCAGTTCTTC. Translation gives CASSRLAGGNSYNEQFF. Supplemented by reference TRBV19 and TRBJ2-1, the full variable domain reads DGGITQSPKYLFRKEGQNVTLSCEQNLNHDAMYWYRQDPGQGLRLIYYSQIVNDFQKGDIAEGYSVSREKKESFPLTVTSAQKNPTAFYLCASSRLAGGNSYNEQFFGPGTRLTVL.

This clone was counted between two and nine times. This chain links TRBV6-5 with TRBJ1-1; D unclear. The V gene's germline CDR1 is MNHEY and CDR2 SVGAGI. V shed 2 bases and J shed 0 bases, with 7 bases lying between them. The CDR3 length is 14 residues. CDR3 residues: CASSYREMNTEAFF. The CDR3 DNA reads TGTGCCAGCAGTTACCGGGAGATGAACACTGAAGCTTTCTTT.

In nucleotides, the CDR3 is TGTGCCAGCAGCCTCCGACAGTACTCTGGAAACACCATATATTTT. It yields the protein CASSLRQYSGNTIYF. The rearrangement joins TRBV13 to TRBJ1-3; the D gene is possibly TRBD1 (5 bases). Trimming stripped 5 bases from V and 0 bases from J, with 11 bases between. Looked up from germline, CDR1 is PRHDT and CDR2 is FYEKMQ (reference sequence). The CDR3 totals 15 residues.

The chain combines TRBV20-1 with TRBJ1-5; TRBD1 matches at 7 bases. Germline CDR1 and CDR2: DFQATT and SNEGSKA (reference sequence). The CDR3 is made up of 15 amino acids. After removal of 3 bases from V and 7 bases from J, the junction contained 12 bases not matched to a gene. This CDR3 is CSASQSGTVGQPQHF. In nucleotides, the CDR3 is TGCAGTGCTAGTCAATCCGGGACAGTGGGGCAGCCCCAGCATTTT.

The chain links TRBV6-5 to TRBJ2-1; perhaps TRBD2 as D (6 bases). V shed 6 bases and J shed 1 base, with 13 bases lying between them. The CDR3 length is 15 residues. CDR1 is MNHEY, CDR2 SVGAGI, per germline. The CDR3 sequence is CASSEDYQSYNEQFF. Here the CDR3 DNA reads TGTGCCAGCAGCGAGGACTACCAATCCTACAATGAGCAGTTCTTC.

This rearrangement joins TRBV25-1 to TRBJ2-5, with D tentatively TRBD1 (5 bases). The CDR3 contains 13 residues. CDR1 is MGHDK, CDR2 SYGVNS, per germline. Trimming pared 1 base from V and 2 bases from J, leaving 5 bases between. CDR3 coding DNA: TGTGCCAGCAGTGAATGGACACAAGAGACCCAGTACTTC. Translation: CASSEWTQETQYF. The whole variable domain, remainder taken from reference TRBV25-1 and TRBJ2-5, is EADIYQTPRYLVIGTGKKITLECSQTMGHDKMYWYQQDPGMELHLIHYSYGVNSTEKGDLSSESTVSRIRTEHFPLTLESARPSHTSQYLCASSEWTQETQYFGPGTRLLVL.

The V call is TRBV9, the J call TRBJ2-3; D may be TRBD1 (6 bases). V gave up 4 bases and J gave up 7 bases, with 13 bases separating them. The CDR3 totals 13 residues. Germline V CDR1 and CDR2: SGDLS, YYNGEE. The CDR3 DNA is TGTGCCAGCAGCTCTTACAGGGTGAATACGCAGTATTTT. This codes for CASSSYRVNTQYF.

The chain has TRBV6-2 or TRBV6-3 and TRBJ2-2; D might be TRBD2 (5 bases). V was pared by 0 bases and J by 6 bases, with 8 bases between. Germline V gives CDR1 MNHEY, CDR2 SVGEGT. CDR3 size: 14 residues. The CDR3 here is CASSYSRASGELFF. The DNA of the CDR3 is TGTGCCAGCAGTTACTCGCGGGCGTCCGGGGAGCTGTTTTTT.

J is TRBJ2-1 and V is TRBV29-1, with 10 bases identical to TRBD2. This CDR3 region has 15 residues. Germline lookup yields CDR1 SQVTM and CDR2 ANQGSEA. The J segment lost 2 bases and the V segment lost 4 bases, leaving 5 bases of the junction unmatched. The CDR3 DNA reads TGCAGCGTTGGGTCAGCGGGGGGGACCTACAATGAGCAGTTCTTC. It yields the protein CSVGSAGGTYNEQFF.

This clone was picked up one time. The V and J genes are TRBV10-3 and TRBJ2-2, with D tentatively TRBD1 (5 bases). Trimming left V 7 bases short and J 0 bases short, with 9 bases between. The CDR3 has 14 residues. CDR1 and CDR2 from the germline V gene are ENHRY and SYGVKD. CDR3: CAITGLANTGELFF. CDR3 in DNA: TGTGCCATCACAGGGCTCGCGAACACCGGGGAGCTGTTTTTT.